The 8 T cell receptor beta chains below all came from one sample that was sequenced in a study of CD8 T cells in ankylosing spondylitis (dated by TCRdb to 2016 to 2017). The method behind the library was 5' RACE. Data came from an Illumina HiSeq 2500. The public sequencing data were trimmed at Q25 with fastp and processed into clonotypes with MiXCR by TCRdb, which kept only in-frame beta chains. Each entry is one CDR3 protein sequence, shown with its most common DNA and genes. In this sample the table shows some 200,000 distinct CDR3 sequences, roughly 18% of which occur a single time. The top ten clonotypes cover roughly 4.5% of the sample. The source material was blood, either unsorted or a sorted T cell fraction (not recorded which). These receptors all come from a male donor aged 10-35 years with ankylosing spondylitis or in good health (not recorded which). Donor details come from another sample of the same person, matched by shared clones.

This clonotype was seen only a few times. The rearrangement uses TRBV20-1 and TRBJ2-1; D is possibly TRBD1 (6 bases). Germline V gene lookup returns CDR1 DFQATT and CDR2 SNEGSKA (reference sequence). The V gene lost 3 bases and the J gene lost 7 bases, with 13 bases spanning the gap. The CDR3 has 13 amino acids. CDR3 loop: CSASSRDINEQFF. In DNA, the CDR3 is TGCAGTGCTAGCTCCCGGGACATTAATGAGCAGTTCTTC.

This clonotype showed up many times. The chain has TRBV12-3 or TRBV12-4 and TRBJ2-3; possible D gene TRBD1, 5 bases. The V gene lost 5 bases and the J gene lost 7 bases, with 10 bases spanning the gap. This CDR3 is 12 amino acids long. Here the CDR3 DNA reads TGTGCCAGCAGTCCGACAGTCAATACGCAGTATTTT. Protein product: CASSPTVNTQYF.

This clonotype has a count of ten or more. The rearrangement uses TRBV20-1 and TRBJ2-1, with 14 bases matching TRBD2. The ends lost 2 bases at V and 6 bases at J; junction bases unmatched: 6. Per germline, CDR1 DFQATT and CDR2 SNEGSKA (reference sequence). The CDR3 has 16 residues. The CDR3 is CSARRPGTSGSNEQFF. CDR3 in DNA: TGCAGTGCTAGACGACCGGGGACTAGCGGGAGCAATGAGCAGTTCTTC.

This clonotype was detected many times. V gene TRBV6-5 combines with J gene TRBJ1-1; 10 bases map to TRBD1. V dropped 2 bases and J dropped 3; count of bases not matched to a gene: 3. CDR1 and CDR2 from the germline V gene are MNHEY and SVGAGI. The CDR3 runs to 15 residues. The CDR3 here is CASSYEGQGYTEAFF. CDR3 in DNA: TGTGCCAGCAGTTACGAGGGACAGGGGTACACTGAAGCTTTCTTT.

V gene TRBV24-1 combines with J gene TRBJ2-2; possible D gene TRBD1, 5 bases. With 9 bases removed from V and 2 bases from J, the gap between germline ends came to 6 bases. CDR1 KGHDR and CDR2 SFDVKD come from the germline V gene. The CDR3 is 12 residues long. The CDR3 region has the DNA TGTGCCACCCGGACAAACACCGGGGAGCTGTTTTTT. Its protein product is CATRTNTGELFF.

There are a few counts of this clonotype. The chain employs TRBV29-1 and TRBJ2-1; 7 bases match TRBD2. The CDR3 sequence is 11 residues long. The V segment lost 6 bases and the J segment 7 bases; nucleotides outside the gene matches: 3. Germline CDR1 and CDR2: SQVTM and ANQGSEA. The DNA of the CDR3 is TGCAGCGTGCTAGCGGATAATGAGCAGTTCTTC. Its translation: CSVLADNEQFF.

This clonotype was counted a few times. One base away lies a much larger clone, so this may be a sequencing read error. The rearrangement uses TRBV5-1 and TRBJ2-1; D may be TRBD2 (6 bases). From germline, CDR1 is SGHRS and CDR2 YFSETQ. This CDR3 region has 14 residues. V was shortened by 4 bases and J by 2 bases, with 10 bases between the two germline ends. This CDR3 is CASSARLAYNEQFF. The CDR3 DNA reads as TGCGCCAGCAGCGCACGACTAGCCTACAATGAGCAGTTCTTC.

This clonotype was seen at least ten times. CDR3 sequence: CATSDFLDSAYEQYF. CDR3 nucleotide sequence: TGTGCCACCAGTGATTTCCTGGACAGTGCCTACGAGCAGTACTTC. The rearrangement uses TRBV24-1 and TRBJ2-7; perhaps TRBD1 as D (6 bases). Trimming left V 1 base short and J 2 bases short, with 11 bases between. Germline CDR1 is KGHDR and CDR2 is SFDVKD. The CDR3 contains 15 residues.